The text below deals with one TCR beta chain. Its target is unknown. The data were obtained in a study of Ad26.COV2.S vaccination and SARS-CoV-2 variants. Study-level points and caveats: In TCR breadth and depth analyses, total T cell responses may have been underestimated. The study found higher spike-specific TCR breadth in vaccine than placebo recipients.

The assay was immunoSEQ multiplex PCR, and TCRdb's table has in-frame clones only and misses some. Of more than 300,000 clones listed, 86% were seen once; the top ten hold roughly 2.1%. Documented treatment: around 19 received Ad26.COV2.S at low or high dose, single or two shots; a few received placebo; per-sample allocation not given. Vaccine and placebo recipients were sampled on day 63 after the first injection. At a Boston site, the person donating was an adult of 18-55 years. This vaccine is an Ad26 vector that expresses the Wuhan-strain SARS-CoV-2 spike. J gave up 8 bases and V 3 bases, and 2 bases lay outside the gene matches. The CDR3 extends over 12 amino acids. The germline V gene encodes CDR1 LGHDT and CDR2 YNNKEL (reference sequence).

The chain uses TRBV3-1 (or the pseudogene TRBV3-2) and TRBJ1-2, with 8 bases identical to TRBD1. The specimen comprised peripheral blood, sampled in a trial of Ad26.COV2.S vaccine versus placebo. The receptor's source is a person between 18 and 60 years old who received the Ad26.COV2.S COVID-19 vaccine or a placebo. CDR3: CASSHGQGGYTF. The CDR3 DNA reads TGTGCCAGCAGCCATGGACAGGGAGGCTACACCTTC.